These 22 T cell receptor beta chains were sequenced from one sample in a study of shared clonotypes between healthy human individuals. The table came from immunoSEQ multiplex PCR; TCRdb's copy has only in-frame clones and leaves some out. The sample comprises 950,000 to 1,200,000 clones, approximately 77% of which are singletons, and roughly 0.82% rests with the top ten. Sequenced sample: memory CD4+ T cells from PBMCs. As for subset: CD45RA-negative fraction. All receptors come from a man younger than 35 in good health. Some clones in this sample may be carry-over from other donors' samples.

This chain's CDR3 is CASRERNQPQHF. DNA for the CDR3: TGTGCCAGCAGAGAACGGAACCAGCCCCAGCATTTT. This rearrangement joins TRBV28 to TRBJ1-5; D ambiguous. Germline CDR1 reads MDHEN; CDR2 reads SYDVKM. This CDR3 comprises 12 residues. V was shortened by 6 bases and J by 7 bases, with 10 bases between the two germline ends.

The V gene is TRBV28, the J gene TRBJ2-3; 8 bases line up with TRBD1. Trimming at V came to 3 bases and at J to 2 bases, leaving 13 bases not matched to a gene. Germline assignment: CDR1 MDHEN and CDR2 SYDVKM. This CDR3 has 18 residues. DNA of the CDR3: TGTGCCAGCAGTTTTCGGATTACAGGGGGTGGAGACACAGATACGCAGTATTTT. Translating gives CASSFRITGGGDTDTQYF.

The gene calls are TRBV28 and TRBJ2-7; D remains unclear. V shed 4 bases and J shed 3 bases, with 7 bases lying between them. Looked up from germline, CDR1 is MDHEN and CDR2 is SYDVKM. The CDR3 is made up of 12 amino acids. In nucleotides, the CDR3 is TGTGCCAGCAGTTCCCAGATCTACGAGCAGTACTTC. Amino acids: CASSSQIYEQYF.

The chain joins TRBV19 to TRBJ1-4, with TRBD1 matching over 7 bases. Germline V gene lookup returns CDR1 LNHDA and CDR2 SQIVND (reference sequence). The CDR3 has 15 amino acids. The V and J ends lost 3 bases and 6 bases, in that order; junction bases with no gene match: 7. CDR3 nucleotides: TGTGCCAGTAGTATTGGCCCAGGGGGGGATGAAAAACTGTTTTTT. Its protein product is CASSIGPGGDEKLFF.

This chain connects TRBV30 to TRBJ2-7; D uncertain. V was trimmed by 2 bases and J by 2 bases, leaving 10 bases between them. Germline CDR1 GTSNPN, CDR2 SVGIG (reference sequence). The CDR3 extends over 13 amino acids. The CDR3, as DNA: TGTGCCTGGAGTCCCGACTCAGCCTACGAGCAGTACTTC. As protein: CAWSPDSAYEQYF. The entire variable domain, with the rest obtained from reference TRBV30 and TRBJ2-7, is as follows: SQTIHQWPATLVQPVGSPLSLECTVEGTSNPNLYWYRQAAGRGLQLLFYSVGIGQISSEVPQNLSASRPQDRQFILSSKKLLLSDSGFYLCAWSPDSAYEQYFGPGTRLTVT.

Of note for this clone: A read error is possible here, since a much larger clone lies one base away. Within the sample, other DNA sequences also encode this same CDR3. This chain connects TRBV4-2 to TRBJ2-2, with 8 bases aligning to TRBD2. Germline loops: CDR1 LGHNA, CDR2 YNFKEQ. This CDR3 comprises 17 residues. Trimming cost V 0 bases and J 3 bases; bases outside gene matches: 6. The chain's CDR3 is CASSQDVTSGYTGELFF. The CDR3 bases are TGTGCCAGCAGCCAAGATGTAACTAGCGGCTACACCGGGGAGCTGTTTTTT.

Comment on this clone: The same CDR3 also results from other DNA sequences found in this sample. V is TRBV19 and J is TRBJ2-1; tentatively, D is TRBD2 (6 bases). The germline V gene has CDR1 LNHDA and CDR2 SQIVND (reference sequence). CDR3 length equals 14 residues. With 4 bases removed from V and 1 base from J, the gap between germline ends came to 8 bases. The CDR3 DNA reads TGTGCCAGTAGTAGACGGGAGTCCTACAATGAGCAGTTCTTC. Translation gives CASSRRESYNEQFF.

In nucleotides, the CDR3 is TGTGCCAGCCAGAGGTTAAGTCGAAACTATGGCTACACCTTC. It specifies CASQRLSRNYGYTF. The chain is built from TRBV19 and TRBJ1-2; D gene unclear. The V gene's germline CDR1 is LNHDA and CDR2 SQIVND (reference sequence). Trimming pared 9 bases from V and 2 bases from J, leaving 16 bases between. This CDR3 is built from 14 residues. Combining the CDR3 with reference TRBV19 and TRBJ1-2 gives the whole variable domain DGGITQSPKYLFRKEGQNVTLSCEQNLNHDAMYWYRQDPGQGLRLIYYSQIVNDFQKGDIAEGYSVSREKKESFPLTVTSAQKNPTAFYLCASQRLSRNYGYTFGSGTRLTVV.

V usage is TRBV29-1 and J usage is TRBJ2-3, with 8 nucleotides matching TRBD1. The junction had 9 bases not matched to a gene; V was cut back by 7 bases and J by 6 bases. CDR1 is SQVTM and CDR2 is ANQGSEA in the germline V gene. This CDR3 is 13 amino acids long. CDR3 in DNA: TGCAGCGGGGGACAGGCCTCCGGGGATACGCAGTATTTT. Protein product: CSGGQASGDTQYF.

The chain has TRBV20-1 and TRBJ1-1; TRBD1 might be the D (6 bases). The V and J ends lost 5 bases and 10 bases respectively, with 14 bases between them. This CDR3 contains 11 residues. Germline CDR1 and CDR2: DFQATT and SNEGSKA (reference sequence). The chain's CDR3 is CSAPTGSRAFF. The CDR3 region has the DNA TGCAGTGCTCCAACAGGGAGTCGAGCTTTCTTT.

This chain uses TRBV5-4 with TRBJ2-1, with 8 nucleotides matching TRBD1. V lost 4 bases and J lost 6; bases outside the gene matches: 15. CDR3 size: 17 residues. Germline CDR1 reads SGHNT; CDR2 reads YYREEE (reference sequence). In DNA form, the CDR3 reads TGTGCCAGCAGCCGTTCAGGGGGCGCGGGATCCGGCAATGAGCAGTTCTTC. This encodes CASSRSGGAGSGNEQFF. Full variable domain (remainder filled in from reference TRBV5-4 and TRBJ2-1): ETGVTQSPTHLIKTRGQQVTLRCSSQSGHNTVSWYQQALGQGPQFIFQYYREEENGRGNFPPRFSGLQFPNYSSELNVNALELDDSALYLCASSRSGGAGSGNEQFFGPGTRLTVL.

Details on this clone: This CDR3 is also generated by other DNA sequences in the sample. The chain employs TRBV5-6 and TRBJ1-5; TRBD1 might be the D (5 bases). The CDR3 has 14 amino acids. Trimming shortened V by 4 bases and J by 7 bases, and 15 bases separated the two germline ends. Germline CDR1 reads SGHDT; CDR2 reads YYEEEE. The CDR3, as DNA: TGTGCCAGCAGCCTGGGGCCTGGAGAACAGCCCCAGCATTTT. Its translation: CASSLGPGEQPQHF.

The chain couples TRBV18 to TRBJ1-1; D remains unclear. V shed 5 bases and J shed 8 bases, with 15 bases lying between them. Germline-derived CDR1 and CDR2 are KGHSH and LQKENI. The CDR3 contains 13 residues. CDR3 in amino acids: CASSAIPGTEAFF. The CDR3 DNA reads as TGTGCCAGCTCAGCTATACCGGGAACCGAAGCTTTCTTT.

CDR3 in DNA: TGTGCCCTTCGCAAGTCCGGGACAGGGGCCTACGAGCAGTACTTC. It yields the protein CALRKSGTGAYEQYF. The chain combines TRBV10-3 with TRBJ2-7; TRBD1 agrees at 10 bases. Germline trimming cut 11 bases from V and 2 bases from J; bases unmatched to any gene: 12. CDR3 length equals 15 residues. Germline CDR1 is ENHRY and CDR2 is SYGVKD.

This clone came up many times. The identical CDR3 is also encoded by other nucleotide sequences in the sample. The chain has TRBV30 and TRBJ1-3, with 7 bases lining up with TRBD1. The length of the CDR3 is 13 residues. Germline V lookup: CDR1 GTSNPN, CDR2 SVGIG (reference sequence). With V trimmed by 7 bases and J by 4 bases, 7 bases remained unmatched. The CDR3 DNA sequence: TGTGCCTTGACGAGGGGGCCGGGAAACACCATATATTTT. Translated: CALTRGPGNTIYF.

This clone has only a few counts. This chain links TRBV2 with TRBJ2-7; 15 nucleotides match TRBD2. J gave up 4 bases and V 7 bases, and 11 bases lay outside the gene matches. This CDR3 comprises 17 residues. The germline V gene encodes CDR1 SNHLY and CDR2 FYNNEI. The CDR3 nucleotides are TGTGCCAGCATCCCGGGACTAGCGGGAGGCCCCCTATACGAGCAGTACTTC. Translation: CASIPGLAGGPLYEQYF.

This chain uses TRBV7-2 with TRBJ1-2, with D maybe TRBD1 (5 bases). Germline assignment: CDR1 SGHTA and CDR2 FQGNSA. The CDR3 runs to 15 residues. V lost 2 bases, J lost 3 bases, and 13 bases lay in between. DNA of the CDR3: TGTGCCAGCAGCTTACATCAAGGGGAGGACTATGGCTACACCTTC. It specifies CASSLHQGEDYGYTF.

CDR3 sequence: CASIRDGSSYNEQFF. CDR3 nucleotides: TGTGCCAGTATTAGAGATGGAAGCTCCTACAATGAGCAGTTCTTC. The J gene is TRBJ2-1, the V gene TRBV19; D unclear. Per germline, CDR1 LNHDA and CDR2 SQIVND (reference sequence). With 7 bases removed from V and 0 bases from J, the gap between germline ends came to 13 bases. The CDR3 is 15 amino acids.

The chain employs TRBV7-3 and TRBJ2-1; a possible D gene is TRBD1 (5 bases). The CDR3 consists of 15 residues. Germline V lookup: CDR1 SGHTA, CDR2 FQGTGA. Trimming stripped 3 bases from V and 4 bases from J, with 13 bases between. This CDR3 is CASSFRVTGYNEQFF. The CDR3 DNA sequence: TGTGCCAGCAGCTTTCGGGTTACAGGTTACAATGAGCAGTTCTTC.

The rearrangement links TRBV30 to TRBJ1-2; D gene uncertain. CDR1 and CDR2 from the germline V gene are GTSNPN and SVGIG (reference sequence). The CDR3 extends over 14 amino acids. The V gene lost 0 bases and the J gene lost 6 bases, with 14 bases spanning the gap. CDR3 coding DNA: TGTGCCTGGAGTGTACTGGTGGGATTCGATGGCTACACCTTC. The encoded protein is CAWSVLVGFDGYTF.

The CDR3 DNA sequence: TGTGCCAGCAGCCCCACCTGGAGCTCCTACAATGAGCAGTTCTTC. Its protein product is CASSPTWSSYNEQFF. The chain couples TRBV7-3 to TRBJ2-1; D is unresolved. The CDR3 is made up of 15 amino acids. The germline gives CDR1 SGHTA, CDR2 FQGTGA. V was trimmed by 5 bases and J by 0 bases, leaving 11 bases between them.

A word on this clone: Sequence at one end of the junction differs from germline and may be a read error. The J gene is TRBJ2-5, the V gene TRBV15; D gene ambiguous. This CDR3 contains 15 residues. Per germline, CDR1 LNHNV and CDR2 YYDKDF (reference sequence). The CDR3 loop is CATSRVGQSQGTQYF. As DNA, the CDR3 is TGTGCCACCAGCAGAGTGGGCCAGTCCCAAGGGACCCAGTACTTC.